This TCR beta chain was recorded in a study of blood T cell repertoires in COVID-19. Turning to the study itself: Samples taken during acute and convalescent COVID-19 were collected in the United States, Italy and Spain. In each case, the material was cDNA or gDNA derived from T cells, B-cell-depleted T cells, or PBMCs.

Original handling: How many nucleated cells were present was estimated from reference gene primer amplification. Repertoires were generated with immunoSEQ multiplex PCR, while TCRdb's copy carries only in-frame clones and drops some. The DNA was the basis for D and trimming; V, J and clone size are from that table. The profile shows roughly 150,000 clones, 70% to 90% of them singletons. Trimming cost V 1 base and J 10 bases, with 12 bases left between them. This CDR3 contains 13 residues. Germline values: CDR1 SGHNT, CDR2 YENEEA. The sample consisted of peripheral blood. J is TRBJ2-3 and V is TRBV11-3, with D perhaps TRBD2 (5 bases). This clonotype originated in a woman aged 55 to 70 with COVID-19, enrolled during active disease. The CDR3 nucleotides are TGTGCCAGCAGCTTAGGAACAAGCGGAGCGCAGTATTTT. As protein: CASSLGTSGAQYF.